The 10 T cell receptor beta chains given below trace back to one sample, sequenced in a study of OX40 agonist ivuxolimab in advanced cancers. Data came from immunoSEQ multiplex PCR; TCRdb stores just in-frame clones and leaves some out. Of over 100,000 clones in the sample, 80% to 90% are singletons; the top ten hold about 0.55%. Specimen: CD4+ or CD8+ T cells sorted from blood, collected in a trial of the OX40 agonist ivuxolimab. These TCRs come from an adult with an advanced solid tumor such as melanoma, head and neck, liver or kidney cancer.

This clone came up once. The chain uses TRBV19 and TRBJ2-2; perhaps D is TRBD1 or TRBD2 (6 bases each). CDR3 size: 15 residues. Germline values: CDR1 LNHDA, CDR2 SQIVND (reference sequence). Trimming took 5 bases from V and 0 from J, leaving 10 bases between them. This chain's CDR3 is CASSWGASNTGELFF. The CDR3 DNA reads TGTGCCAGTAGTTGGGGGGCCTCGAACACCGGGGAGCTGTTTTTT.

This chain's CDR3 is CASSPGDRGQDRSPLHF. CDR3 nucleotides: TGTGCCAGCTCACCGGGGGACAGGGGGCAGGATCGGTCACCCCTCCACTTT. The V gene is TRBV18, the J gene TRBJ1-6; 12 bases match TRBD1. Germline V lookup: CDR1 KGHSH, CDR2 LQKENI. J gave up 10 bases and V 3 bases, and 10 bases lay outside the gene matches. The CDR3 contains 17 residues.

Only a few counts were recorded for this clone. The chain joins TRBV9 to TRBJ2-7; weak D call: TRBD1 (6 bases). The CDR3 has 16 residues. Trimming cost V 0 bases and J 0 bases, with 13 bases left between them. Germline V gene sequence: CDR1 SGDLS, CDR2 YYNGEE. The CDR3 bases are TGTGCCAGCAGCGTAGGAGGGGGTCACGACTCCTACGAGCAGTACTTC. This encodes CASSVGGGHDSYEQYF. Using reference TRBV9 and TRBJ2-7 for the parts outside the CDR3, the full variable domain is DSGVTQTPKHLITATGQRVTLRCSPRSGDLSVYWYQQSLDQGLQFLIQYYNGEERAKGNILERFSAQQFPDLHSELNLSSLELGDSALYFCASSVGGGHDSYEQYFGPGTRLTVT.

The chain couples TRBV19 to TRBJ2-2, with D hard to call. The CDR3 loop spans 14 amino acids. Between the trimmed V and J ends, which lost 1 base and 0 bases, there was a span of 3 bases. Germline values: CDR1 LNHDA, CDR2 SQIVND (reference sequence). The CDR3 here is CASSIGSNTGELFF. CDR3 nucleotide sequence: TGTGCCAGTAGTATAGGTTCGAACACCGGGGAGCTGTTTTTT.

This clone was seen a single time. The chain has TRBV4-1 and TRBJ2-1, with 8 bases matching TRBD1. The ends lost 3 bases at V and 5 bases at J; junction bases unmatched: 3. Germline CDR1 reads MGHRA; CDR2 reads YSYEKL. The CDR3 extends over 14 amino acids. As DNA, the CDR3 is TGCGCCAGCAGCCACCCGGACAGGGACAATGAGCAGTTCTTC. This codes for CASSHPDRDNEQFF.

The rearrangement joins TRBV19 to TRBJ2-2; D remains unclear. Trimming took off 8 bases at V and 4 bases at J, with 20 bases between the two ends. CDR1 is LNHDA, CDR2 SQIVND, per germline (reference sequence). The CDR3 has 16 residues. The CDR3 is CASLGADYSSTGELFF. DNA of the CDR3: TGTGCCAGTCTTGGAGCAGATTACTCTTCCACCGGGGAGCTGTTTTTT.

The rearrangement links TRBV4-1 to TRBJ1-1; D gene uncertain. V lost 0 bases, J lost 2 bases, and 7 bases lay in between. Germline loops: CDR1 MGHRA, CDR2 YSYEKL. The CDR3 length is 14 residues. The CDR3: CASSQENENTEAFF. CDR3 sequence (DNA): TGCGCCAGCAGCCAAGAAAACGAAAACACTGAAGCTTTCTTT.

The chain has TRBV2 and TRBJ1-5; TRBD1 matches 9 bases. Trimming cost V 8 bases and J 4 bases; bases outside gene matches: 6. Looked up from germline, CDR1 is SNHLY and CDR2 is FYNNEI. The CDR3 contains 14 residues. CDR3 DNA: TGTGCCAGCTCAAAACAGGGGGCGAATCAGCCCCAGCATTTT. As protein: CASSKQGANQPQHF.

The chain links TRBV5-1 to TRBJ2-7; TRBD1 aligns across 8 bases. Germline values: CDR1 SGHRS, CDR2 YFSETQ. This CDR3 is 14 amino acids long. J lost 2 bases, V lost 6 bases, and 7 bases had no gene match. The CDR3 reads CASNSGQATYEQYF. The CDR3 region has the DNA TGCGCCAGCAATTCGGGACAGGCCACCTACGAGCAGTACTTC.

The chain has TRBV6-5 and TRBJ1-6; D gene ambiguous. The CDR3 extends over 12 amino acids. With 6 bases removed from V and 10 bases from J, the gap between germline ends came to 10 bases. Germline V gene lookup returns CDR1 MNHEY and CDR2 SVGAGI. The CDR3 bases are TGTGCCAGCAGGGGCTCGAGATCACCCCTCCACTTT. It is translated as CASRGSRSPLHF.